This record looks at one T cell receptor (beta chain) sequence and its context. Antigen unknown. This record comes from a study of T cell responses to AZD1222 COVID-19 vaccine. The germline V gene has CDR1 MNHEY and CDR2 SVGAGI. The CDR3 is 14 amino acids. V was pared by 8 bases and J by 9 bases, with 11 bases of the junction left unmatched. Clones were sequenced by immunoSEQ multiplex PCR, and TCRdb holds only the in-frame ones, with some missing. Of fewer than 120,000 clones in the sample, roughly four fifths were seen once. Study-wide results and caveats: Seropositivity was recorded at baseline in only a handful of AZD1222 recipients. Donors skewed white British and female; clonal diversity was possibly underestimated. Among vaccine-associated CD4 TCRs, coverage spanned spike, with dominance at 160-218 and 743-854.

The starting material was peripheral blood, obtained on day 0 of AZD1222 vaccination. This chain links TRBV6-5 with TRBJ2-1; 9 bases map to TRBD2. This TCR was sampled from an adult in good health. CDR3 amino acids: CASWPGTSSGEQFF. CDR3 coding DNA: TGTGCCAGCTGGCCCGGGACTAGCTCAGGTGAGCAGTTCTTC.